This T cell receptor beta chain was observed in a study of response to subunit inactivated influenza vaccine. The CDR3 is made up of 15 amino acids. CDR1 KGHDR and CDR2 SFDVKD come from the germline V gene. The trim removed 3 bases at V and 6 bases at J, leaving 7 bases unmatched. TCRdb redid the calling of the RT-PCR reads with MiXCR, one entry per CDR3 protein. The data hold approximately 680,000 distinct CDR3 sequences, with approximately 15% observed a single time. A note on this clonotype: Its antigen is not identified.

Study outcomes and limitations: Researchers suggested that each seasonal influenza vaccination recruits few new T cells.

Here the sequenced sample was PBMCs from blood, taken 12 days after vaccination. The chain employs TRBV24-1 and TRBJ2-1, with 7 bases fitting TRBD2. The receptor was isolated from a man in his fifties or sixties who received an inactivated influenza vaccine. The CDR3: CATSDTGGTLNEQFF. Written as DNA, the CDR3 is TGTGCCACCAGTGATACGGGAGGAACTCTCAATGAGCAGTTCTTC.